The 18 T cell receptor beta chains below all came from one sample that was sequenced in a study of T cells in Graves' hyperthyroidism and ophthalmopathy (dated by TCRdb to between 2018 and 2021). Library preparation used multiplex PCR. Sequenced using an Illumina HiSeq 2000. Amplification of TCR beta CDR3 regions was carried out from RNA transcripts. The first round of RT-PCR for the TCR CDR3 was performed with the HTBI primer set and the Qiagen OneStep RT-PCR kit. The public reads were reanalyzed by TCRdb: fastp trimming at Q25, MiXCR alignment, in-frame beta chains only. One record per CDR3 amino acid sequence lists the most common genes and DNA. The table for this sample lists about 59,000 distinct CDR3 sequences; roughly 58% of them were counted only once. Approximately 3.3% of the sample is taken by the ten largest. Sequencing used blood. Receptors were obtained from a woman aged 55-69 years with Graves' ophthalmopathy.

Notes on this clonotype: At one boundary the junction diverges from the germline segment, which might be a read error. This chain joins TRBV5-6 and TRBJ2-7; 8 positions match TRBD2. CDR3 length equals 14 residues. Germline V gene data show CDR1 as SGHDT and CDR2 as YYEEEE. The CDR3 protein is CASSGGGRIYEQYF. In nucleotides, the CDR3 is TGTGCTAGCAGCGGGGGCGGGAGGATCTACGAGCAGTACTTC.

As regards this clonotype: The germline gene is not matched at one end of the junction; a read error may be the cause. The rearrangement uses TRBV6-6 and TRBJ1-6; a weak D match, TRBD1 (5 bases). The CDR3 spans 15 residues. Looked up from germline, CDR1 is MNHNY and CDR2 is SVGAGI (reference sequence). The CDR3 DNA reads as TGTGCCAGCACCGACCGGCAGGGTCATAATTCACCCCCCCACTTT. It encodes CASTDRQGHNSPPHF.

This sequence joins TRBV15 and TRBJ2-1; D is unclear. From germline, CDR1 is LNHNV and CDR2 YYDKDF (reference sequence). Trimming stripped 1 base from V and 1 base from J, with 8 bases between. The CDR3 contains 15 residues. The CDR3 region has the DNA TGTGCCACCAGCAGAGGCTATGAATCCTACAATGAGCAGTTCTTC. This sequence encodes CATSRGYESYNEQFF. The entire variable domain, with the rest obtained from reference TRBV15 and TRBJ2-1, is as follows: DAMVIQNPRYQVTQFGKPVTLSCSQTLNHNVMYWYQQKSSQAPKLLFHYYDKDFNNEADTPDNFQSRRPNTSFCFLDIRSPGLGDTAMYLCATSRGYESYNEQFFGPGTRLTVL.

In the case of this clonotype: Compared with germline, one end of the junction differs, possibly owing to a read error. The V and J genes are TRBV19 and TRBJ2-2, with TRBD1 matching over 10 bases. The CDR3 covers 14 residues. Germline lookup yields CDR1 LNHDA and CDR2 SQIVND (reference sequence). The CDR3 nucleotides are TGTGCCAATAATCCGACAGGGGGCATGGGGGAGCTATCTTTT. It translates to CANNPTGGMGELSF. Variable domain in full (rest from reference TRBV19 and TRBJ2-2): DGGITQSPKYLFRKEGQNVTLSCEQNLNHDAMYWYRQDPGQGLRLIYYSQIVNDFQKGDIAEGYSVSREKKESFPLTVTSAQKNPTAFYLCANNPTGGMGELSFGEGSRLTVL.

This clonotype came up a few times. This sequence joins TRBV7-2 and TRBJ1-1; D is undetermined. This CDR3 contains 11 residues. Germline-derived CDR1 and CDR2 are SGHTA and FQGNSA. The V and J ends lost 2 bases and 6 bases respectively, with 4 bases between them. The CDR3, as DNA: TGTGCCAGCAGCTTATACCCTGAAGCTTTCTTT. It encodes CASSLYPEAFF.

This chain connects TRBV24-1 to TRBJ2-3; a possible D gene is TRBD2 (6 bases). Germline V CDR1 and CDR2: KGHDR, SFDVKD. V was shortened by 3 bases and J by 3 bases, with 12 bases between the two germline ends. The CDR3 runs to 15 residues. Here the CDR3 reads CATSDPRGVTDTQYF. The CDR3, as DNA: TGTGCCACCAGTGATCCCCGCGGGGTGACAGATACGCAGTATTTT.

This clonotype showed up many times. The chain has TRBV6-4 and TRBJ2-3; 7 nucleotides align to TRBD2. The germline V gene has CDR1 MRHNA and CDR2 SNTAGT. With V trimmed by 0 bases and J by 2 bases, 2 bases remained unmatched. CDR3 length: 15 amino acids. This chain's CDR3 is CASSDSGLNTDTQYF. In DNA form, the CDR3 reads TGTGCCAGCAGTGACTCGGGACTAAACACAGATACGCAGTATTTT.

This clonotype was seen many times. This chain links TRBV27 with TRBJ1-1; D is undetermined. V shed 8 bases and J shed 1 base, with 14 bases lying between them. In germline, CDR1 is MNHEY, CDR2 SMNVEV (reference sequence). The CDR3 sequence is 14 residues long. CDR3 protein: CASFQRQGNTEAFF. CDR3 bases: TGTGCCAGCTTCCAGCGACAAGGGAACACTGAAGCTTTCTTT.

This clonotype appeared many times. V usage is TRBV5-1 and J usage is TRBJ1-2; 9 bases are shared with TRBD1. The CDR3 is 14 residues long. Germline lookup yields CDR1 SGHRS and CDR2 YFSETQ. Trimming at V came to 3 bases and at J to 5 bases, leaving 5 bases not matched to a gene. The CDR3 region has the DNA TGCGCCAGCAGCTCCCGGGACAGGGTTTATGGCTACACCTTC. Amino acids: CASSSRDRVYGYTF.

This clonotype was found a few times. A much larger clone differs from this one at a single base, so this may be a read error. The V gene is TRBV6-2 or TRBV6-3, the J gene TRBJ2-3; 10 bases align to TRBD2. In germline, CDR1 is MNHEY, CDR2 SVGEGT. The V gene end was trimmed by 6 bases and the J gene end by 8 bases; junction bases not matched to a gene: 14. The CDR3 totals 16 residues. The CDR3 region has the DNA TGTGCCAGCAGCCACGGCCTACTAGCGGGGATAGGTACGCAGTATTTT. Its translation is CASSHGLLAGIGTQYF.

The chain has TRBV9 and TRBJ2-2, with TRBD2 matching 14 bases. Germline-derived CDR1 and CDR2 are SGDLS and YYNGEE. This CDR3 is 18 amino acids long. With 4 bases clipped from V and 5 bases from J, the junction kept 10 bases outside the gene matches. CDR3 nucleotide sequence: TGTGCCAGCAGCCCCCGACTAGCGGGAGGGCCGGGGACCGGGGAGCTGTTTTTT. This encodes CASSPRLAGGPGTGELFF.

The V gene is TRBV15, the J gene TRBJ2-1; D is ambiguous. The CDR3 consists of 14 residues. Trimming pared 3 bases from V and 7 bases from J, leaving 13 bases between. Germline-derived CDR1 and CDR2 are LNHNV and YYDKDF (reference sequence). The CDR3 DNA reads TGTGCCACCAGCAGTTTTTCTTCAGGTAATGAGCAGTTCTTC. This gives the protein CATSSFSSGNEQFF.

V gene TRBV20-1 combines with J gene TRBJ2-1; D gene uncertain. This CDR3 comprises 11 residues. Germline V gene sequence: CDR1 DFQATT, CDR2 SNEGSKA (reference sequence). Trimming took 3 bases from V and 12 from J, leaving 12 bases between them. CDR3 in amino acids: CSASGTDTQFF. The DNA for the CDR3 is TGCAGTGCTAGCGGCACAGATACGCAGTTCTTC.

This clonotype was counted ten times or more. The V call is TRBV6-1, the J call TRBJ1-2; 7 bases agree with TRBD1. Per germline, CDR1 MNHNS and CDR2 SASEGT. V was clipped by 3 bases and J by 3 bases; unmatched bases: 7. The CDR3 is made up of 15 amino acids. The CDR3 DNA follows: TGTGCCAGCAGTGATCGACAGGGTTCGGACTATGGCTACACCTTC. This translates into CASSDRQGSDYGYTF.

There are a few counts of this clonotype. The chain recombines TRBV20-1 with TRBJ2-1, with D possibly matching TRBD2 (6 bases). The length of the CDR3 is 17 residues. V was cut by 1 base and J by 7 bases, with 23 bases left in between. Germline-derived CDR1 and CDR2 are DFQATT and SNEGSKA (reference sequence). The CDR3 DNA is TGCAGTGCTAGAGCTTTCGGGTTAACGGGAGAGTGGAATGAGCAGTTCTTC. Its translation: CSARAFGLTGEWNEQFF.

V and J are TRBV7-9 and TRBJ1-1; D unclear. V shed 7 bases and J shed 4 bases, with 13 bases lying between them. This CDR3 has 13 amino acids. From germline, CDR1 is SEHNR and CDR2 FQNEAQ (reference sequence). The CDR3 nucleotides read TGTGCCAGCAACTCGACACTGAGCACTGAAGCTTTCTTT. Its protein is CASNSTLSTEAFF.

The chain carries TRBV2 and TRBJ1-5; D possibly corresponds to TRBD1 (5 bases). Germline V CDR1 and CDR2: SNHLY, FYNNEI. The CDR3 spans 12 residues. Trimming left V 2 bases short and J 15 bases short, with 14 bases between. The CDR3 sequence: CASSEWGGEPHF. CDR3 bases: TGTGCCAGCAGTGAATGGGGGGGGGAACCGCATTTT.

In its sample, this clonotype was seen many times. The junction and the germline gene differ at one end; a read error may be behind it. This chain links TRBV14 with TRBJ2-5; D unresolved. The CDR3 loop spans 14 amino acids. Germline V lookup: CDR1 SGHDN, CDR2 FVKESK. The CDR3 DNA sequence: TGTACCAGCAGCCAAGATCTCGGTAAAGAGACCCAGTACTTC. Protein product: CTSSQDLGKETQYF.